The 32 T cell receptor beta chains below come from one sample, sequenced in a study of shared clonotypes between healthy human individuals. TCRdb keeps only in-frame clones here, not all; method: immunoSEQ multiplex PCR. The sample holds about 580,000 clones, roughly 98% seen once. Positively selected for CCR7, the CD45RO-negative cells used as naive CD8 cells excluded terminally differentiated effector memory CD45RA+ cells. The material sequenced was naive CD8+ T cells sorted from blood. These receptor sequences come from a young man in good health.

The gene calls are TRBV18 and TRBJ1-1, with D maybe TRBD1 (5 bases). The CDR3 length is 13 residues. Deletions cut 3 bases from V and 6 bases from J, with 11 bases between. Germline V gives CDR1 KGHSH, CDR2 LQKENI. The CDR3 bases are TGTGCCAGCTCACCCCCAGAACAGGCTGAAGCTTTCTTT. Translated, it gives CASSPPEQAEAFF.

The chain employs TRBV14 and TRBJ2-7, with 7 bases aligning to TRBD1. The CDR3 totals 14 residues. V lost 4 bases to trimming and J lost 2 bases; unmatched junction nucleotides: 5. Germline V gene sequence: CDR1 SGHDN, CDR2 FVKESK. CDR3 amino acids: CASSRRDSPYEQYF. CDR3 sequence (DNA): TGTGCCAGCAGCCGCCGGGACAGCCCCTACGAGCAGTACTTC. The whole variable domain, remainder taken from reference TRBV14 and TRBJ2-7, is EAGVTQFPSHSVIEKGQTVTLRCDPISGHDNLYWYRRVMGKEIKFLLHFVKESKQDESGMPNNRFLAERTGGTYSTLKVQPAELEDSGVYFCASSRRDSPYEQYFGPGTRLTVT.

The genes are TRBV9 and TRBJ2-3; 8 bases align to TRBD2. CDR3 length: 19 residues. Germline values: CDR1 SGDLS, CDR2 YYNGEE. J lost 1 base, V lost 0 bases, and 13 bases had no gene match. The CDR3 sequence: CASSVARDLTGGRTDTQYF. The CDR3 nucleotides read TGTGCCAGCAGCGTAGCTCGGGATTTAACGGGAGGGCGCACAGATACGCAGTATTTT.

Here the CDR3 DNA reads TGTGCCACCGGAGGGTCAGGGGGGGTAGATACGCAGTATTTT. Its translation: CATGGSGGVDTQYF. This sequence joins TRBV15 and TRBJ2-3; D possibly uses TRBD1 or TRBD2 (7 bases each). The germline V gene has CDR1 LNHNV and CDR2 YYDKDF (reference sequence). With 8 bases removed from V and 5 bases from J, the gap between germline ends came to 17 bases. The CDR3 consists of 14 residues.

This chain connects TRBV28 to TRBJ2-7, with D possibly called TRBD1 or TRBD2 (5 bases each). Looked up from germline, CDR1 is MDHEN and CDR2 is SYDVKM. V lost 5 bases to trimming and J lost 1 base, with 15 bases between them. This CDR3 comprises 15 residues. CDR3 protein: CASSATGTDSYEQYF. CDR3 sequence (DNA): TGTGCCAGCAGTGCCACTGGGACGGATTCCTACGAGCAGTACTTC.

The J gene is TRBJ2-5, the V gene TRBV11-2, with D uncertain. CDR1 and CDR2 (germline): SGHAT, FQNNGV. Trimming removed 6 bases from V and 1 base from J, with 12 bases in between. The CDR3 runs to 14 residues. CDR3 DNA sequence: TGTGCCAGCAGTTACCGACACATCCAAGAGACCCAGTACTTC. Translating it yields CASSYRHIQETQYF.

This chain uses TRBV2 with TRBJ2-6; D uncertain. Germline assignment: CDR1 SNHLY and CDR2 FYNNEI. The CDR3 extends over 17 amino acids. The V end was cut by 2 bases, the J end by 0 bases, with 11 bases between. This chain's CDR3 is CASSELPQNSGANVLTF. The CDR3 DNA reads TGTGCCAGCAGTGAACTCCCGCAGAACTCTGGGGCCAACGTCCTGACTTTC.

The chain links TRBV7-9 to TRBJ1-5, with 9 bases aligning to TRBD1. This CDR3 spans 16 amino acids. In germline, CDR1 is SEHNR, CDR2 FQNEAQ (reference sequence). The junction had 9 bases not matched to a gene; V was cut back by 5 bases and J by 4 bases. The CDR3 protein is CASSATGTGLNQPQHF. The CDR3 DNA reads TGTGCCAGCAGCGCCACAGGGACAGGGCTAAATCAGCCCCAGCATTTT. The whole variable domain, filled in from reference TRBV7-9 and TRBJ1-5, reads DTGVSQNPRHKITKRGQNVTFRCDPISEHNRLYWYRQTLGQGPEFLTYFQNEAQLEKSRLLSDRFSAERPKGSFSTLEIQRTEQGDSAMYLCASSATGTGLNQPQHFGDGTRLSIL.

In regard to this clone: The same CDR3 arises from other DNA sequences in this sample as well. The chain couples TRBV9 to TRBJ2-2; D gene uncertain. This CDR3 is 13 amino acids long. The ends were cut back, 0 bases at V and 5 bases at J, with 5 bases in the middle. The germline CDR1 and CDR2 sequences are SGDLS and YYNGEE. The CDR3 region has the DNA TGTGCCAGCAGCGTAGTAGGAACCGGGGAGCTGTTTTTT. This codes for CASSVVGTGELFF. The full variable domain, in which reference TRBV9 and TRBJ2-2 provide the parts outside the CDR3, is DSGVTQTPKHLITATGQRVTLRCSPRSGDLSVYWYQQSLDQGLQFLIQYYNGEERAKGNILERFSAQQFPDLHSELNLSSLELGDSALYFCASSVVGTGELFFGEGSRLTVL.

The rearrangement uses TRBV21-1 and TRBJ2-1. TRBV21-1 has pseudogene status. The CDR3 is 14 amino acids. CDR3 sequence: CASSKGQKCDEQFF. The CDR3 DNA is TGTGCCAGCAGCAAAGGGCAGAAGTGCGATGAGCAGTTCTTC.

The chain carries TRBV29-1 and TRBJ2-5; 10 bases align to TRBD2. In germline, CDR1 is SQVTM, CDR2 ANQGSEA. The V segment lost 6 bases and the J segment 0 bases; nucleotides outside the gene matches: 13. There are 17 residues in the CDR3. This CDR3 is CSVDGASGSGYQETQYF. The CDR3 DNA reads TGCAGCGTCGATGGGGCTAGCGGGAGCGGGTACCAAGAGACCCAGTACTTC.

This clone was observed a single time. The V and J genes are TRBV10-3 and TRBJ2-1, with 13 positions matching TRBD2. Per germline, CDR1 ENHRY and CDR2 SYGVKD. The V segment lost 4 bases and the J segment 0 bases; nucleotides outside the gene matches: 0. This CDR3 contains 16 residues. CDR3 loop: CAISGTSGSSYNEQFF. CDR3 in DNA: TGTGCCATCAGTGGGACTAGCGGGAGCTCCTACAATGAGCAGTTCTTC.

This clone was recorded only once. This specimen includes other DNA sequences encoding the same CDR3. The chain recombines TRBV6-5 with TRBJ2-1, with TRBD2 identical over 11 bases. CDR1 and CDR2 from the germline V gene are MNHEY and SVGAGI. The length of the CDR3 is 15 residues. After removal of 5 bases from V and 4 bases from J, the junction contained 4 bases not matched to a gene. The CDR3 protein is CASSRLAGGYNEQFF. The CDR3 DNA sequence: TGTGCCAGCAGTCGCCTAGCGGGAGGATACAATGAGCAGTTCTTC.

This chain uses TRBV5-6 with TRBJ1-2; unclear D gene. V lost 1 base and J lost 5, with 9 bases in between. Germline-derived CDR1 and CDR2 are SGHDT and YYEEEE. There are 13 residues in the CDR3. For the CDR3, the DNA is TGTGCCAGCAGCTTGTTAGCAGAATATGGCTACACCTTC. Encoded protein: CASSLLAEYGYTF. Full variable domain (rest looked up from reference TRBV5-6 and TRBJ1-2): DAGVTQSPTHLIKTRGQQVTLRCSPKSGHDTVSWYQQALGQGPQFIFQYYEEEERQRGNFPDRFSGHQFPNYSSELNVNALLLGDSALYLCASSLLAEYGYTFGSGTRLTVV.

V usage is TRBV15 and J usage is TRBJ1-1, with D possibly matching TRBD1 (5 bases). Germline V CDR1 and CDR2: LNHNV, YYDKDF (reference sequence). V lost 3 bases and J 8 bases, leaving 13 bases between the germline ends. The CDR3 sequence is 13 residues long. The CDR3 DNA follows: TGTGCCACCAGCAGTCAGGGTTTCCGCGAAGCTTTCTTT. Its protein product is CATSSQGFREAFF.

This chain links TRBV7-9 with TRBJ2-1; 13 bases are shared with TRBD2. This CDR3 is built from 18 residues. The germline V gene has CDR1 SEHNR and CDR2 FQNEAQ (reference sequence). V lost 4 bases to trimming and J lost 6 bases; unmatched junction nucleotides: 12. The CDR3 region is CASSSPWTSGSPINEQFF. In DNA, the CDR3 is TGTGCCAGCAGCTCTCCCTGGACTAGCGGGAGTCCCATCAATGAGCAGTTCTTC.

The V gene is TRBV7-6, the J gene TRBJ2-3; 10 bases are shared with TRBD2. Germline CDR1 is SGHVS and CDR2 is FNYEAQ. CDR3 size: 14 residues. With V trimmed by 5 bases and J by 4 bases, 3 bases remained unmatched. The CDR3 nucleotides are TGTGCCAGCAGCCCTAGCGGGAGCGCAGATACGCAGTATTTT. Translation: CASSPSGSADTQYF. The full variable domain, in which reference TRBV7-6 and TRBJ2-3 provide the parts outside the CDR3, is GAGVSQSPRYKVTKRGQDVALRCDPISGHVSLYWYRQALGQGPEFLTYFNYEAQQDKSGLPNDRFSAERPEGSISTLTIQRTEQRDSAMYRCASSPSGSADTQYFGPGTRLTVL.

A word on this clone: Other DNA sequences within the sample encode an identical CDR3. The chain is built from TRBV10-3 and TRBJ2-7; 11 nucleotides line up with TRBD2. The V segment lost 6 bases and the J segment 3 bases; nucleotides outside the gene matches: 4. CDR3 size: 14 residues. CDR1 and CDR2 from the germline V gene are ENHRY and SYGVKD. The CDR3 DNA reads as TGTGCCATCAGCACCGGGACTAGCGGCTACGAGCAGTACTTC. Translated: CAISTGTSGYEQYF.

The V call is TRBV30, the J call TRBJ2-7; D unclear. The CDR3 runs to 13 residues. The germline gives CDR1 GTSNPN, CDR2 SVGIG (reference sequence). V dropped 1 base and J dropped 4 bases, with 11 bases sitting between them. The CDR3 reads CAWSALSPYEQYF. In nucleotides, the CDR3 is TGTGCCTGGAGTGCCCTCTCCCCTTACGAGCAGTACTTC.

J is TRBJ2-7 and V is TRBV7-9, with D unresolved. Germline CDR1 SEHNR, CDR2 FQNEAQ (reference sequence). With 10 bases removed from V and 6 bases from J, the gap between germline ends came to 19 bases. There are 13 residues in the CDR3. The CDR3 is CAIPDPIAGEQYF. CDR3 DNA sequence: TGTGCCATCCCAGACCCGATAGCCGGCGAGCAGTACTTC.

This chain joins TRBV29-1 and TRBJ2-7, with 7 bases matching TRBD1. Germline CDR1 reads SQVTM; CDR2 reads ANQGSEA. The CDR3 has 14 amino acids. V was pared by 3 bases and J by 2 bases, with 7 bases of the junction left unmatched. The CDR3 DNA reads TGCAGCGTTGAGACGGTGGGACAGACCTACGAGCAGTACTTC. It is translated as CSVETVGQTYEQYF.

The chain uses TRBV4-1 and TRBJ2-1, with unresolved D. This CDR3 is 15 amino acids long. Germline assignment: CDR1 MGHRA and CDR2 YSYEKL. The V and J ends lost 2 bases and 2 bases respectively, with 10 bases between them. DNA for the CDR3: TGCGCCAGCAGCCAAATCGGAGACGCCTACAATGAGCAGTTCTTC. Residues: CASSQIGDAYNEQFF.

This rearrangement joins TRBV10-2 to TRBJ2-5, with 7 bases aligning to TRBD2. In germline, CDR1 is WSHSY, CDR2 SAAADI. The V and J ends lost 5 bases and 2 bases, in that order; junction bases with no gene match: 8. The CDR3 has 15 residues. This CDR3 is CASSPGPAGQETQYF. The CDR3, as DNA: TGCGCCAGCAGTCCGGGTCCAGCGGGGCAAGAGACCCAGTACTTC.

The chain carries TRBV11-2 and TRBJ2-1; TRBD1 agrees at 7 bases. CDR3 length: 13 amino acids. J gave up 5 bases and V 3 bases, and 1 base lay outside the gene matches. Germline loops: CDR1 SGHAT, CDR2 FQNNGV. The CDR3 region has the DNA TGTGCCAGCAGCTTCGGGACAGACAATGAGCAGTTCTTC. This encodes CASSFGTDNEQFF.

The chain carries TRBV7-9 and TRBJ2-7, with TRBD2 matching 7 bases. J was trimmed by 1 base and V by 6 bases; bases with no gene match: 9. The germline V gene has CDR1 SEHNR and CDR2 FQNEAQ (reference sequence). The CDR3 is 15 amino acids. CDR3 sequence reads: CASRRGSMGSYEQYF. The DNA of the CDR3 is TGTGCCAGCAGACGCGGGAGTATGGGGTCCTACGAGCAGTACTTC. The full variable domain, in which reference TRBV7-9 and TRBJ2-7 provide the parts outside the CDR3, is DTGVSQNPRHKITKRGQNVTFRCDPISEHNRLYWYRQTLGQGPEFLTYFQNEAQLEKSRLLSDRFSAERPKGSFSTLEIQRTEQGDSAMYLCASRRGSMGSYEQYFGPGTRLTVT.

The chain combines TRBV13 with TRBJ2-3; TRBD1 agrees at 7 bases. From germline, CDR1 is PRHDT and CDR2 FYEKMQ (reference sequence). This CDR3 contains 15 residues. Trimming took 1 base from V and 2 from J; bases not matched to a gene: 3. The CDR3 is CASSLVRGNTDTQYF. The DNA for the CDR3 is TGTGCCAGCAGCTTAGTCAGGGGGAACACAGATACGCAGTATTTT.

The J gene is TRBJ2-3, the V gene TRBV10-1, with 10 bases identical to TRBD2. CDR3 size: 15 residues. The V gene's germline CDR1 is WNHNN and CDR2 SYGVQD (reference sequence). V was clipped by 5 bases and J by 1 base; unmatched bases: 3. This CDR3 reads CASSLGLAGTDTQYF. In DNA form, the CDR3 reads TGCGCCAGCAGTCTCGGACTAGCGGGCACAGATACGCAGTATTTT.

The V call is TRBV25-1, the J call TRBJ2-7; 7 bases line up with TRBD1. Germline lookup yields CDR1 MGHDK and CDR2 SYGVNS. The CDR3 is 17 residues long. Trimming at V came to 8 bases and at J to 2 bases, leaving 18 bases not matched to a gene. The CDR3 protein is CASRDRAIPRGTYEQYF. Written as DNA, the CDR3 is TGTGCCAGCCGGGACAGAGCCATCCCTAGAGGAACCTACGAGCAGTACTTC.

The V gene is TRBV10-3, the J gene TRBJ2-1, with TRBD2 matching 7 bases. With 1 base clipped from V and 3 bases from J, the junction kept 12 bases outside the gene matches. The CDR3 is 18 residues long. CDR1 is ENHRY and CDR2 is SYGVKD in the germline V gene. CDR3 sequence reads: CAISEFSHSGTNYNEQFF. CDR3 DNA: TGTGCCATCAGTGAGTTCTCCCATAGTGGGACTAACTACAATGAGCAGTTCTTC.

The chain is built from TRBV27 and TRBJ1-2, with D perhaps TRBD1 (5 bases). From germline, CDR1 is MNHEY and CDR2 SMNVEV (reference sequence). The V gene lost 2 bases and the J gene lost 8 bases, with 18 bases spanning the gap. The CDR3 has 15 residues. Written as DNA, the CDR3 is TGTGCCAGCAGTTTAGGACACACTTCCCCTATAGGCTACACCTTC. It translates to CASSLGHTSPIGYTF.

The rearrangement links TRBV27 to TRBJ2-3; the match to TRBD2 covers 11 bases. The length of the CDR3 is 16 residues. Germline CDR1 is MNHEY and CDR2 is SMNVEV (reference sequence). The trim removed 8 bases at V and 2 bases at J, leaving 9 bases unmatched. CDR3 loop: CASGFLAGGNTDTQYF. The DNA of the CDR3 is TGTGCCAGCGGATTTTTAGCGGGAGGGAACACAGATACGCAGTATTTT.

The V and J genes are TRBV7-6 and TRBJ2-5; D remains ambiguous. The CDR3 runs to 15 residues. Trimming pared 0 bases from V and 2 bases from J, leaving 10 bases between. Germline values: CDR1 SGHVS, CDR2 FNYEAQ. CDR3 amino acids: CASSLALRNQETQYF. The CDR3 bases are TGTGCCAGCAGCTTAGCGTTGAGGAATCAAGAGACCCAGTACTTC.